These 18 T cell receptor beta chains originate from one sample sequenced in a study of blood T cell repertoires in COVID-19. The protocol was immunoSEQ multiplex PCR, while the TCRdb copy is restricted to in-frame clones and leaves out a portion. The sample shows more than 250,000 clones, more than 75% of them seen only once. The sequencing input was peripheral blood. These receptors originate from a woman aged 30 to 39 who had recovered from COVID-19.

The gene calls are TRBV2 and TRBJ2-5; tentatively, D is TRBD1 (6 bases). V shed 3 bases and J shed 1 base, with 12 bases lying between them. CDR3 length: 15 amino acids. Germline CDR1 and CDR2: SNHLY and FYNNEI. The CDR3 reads CASSEQTGPQETQYF. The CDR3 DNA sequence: TGTGCCAGCAGTGAGCAGACAGGCCCCCAAGAGACCCAGTACTTC. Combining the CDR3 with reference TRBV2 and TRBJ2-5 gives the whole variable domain EPEVTQTPSHQVTQMGQEVILRCVPISNHLYFYWYRQILGQKVEFLVSFYNNEISEKSEIFDDQFSVERPDGSNFTLKIRSTKLEDSAMYFCASSEQTGPQETQYFGPGTRLLVL.

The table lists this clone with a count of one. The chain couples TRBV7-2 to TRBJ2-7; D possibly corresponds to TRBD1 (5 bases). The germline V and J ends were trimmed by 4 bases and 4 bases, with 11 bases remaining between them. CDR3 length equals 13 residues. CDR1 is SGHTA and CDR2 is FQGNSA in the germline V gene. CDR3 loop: CASSSYRGYEQYF. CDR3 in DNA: TGTGCCAGCAGCTCTTATAGGGGATACGAGCAGTACTTC.

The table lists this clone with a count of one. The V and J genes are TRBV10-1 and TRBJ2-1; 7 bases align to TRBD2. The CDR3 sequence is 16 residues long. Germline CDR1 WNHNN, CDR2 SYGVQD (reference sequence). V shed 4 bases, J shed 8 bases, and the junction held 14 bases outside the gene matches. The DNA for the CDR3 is TGCGCCAGCAGTGTGGTTGACGGGGGGATAGGCTATGAGCAGTTCTTC. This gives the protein CASSVVDGGIGYEQFF.

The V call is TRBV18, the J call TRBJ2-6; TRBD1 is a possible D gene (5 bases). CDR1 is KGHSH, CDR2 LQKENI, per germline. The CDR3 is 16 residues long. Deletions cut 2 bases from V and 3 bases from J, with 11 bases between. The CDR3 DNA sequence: TGTGCCAGCTCACCAAGCAGGGTGGGTGGGGCCAACGTCCTGACTTTC. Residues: CASSPSRVGGANVLTF. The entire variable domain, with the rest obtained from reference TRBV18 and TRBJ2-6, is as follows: NAGVMQNPRHLVRRRGQEARLRCSPMKGHSHVYWYRQLPEEGLKFMVYLQKENIIDESGMPKERFSAEFPKEGPSILRIQQVVRGDSAAYFCASSPSRVGGANVLTFGAGSRLTVL.

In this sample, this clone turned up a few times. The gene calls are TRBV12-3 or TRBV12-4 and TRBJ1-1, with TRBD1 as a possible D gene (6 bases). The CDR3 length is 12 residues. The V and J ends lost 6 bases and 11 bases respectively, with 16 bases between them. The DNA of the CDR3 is TGTGCCAGCAGCAAGCAACAGGGCTCGGCTTTCTTT. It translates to CASSKQQGSAFF.

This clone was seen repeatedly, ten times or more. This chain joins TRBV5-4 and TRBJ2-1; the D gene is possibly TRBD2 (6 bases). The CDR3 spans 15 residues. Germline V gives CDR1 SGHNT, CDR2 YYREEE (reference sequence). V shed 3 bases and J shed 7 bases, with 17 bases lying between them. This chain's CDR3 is CASSWGVLRRNEQFF. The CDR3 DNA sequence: TGTGCCAGCAGCTGGGGGGTCCTCCGGAGGAATGAGCAGTTCTTC.

The CDR3, as DNA: TGTGCCAGCAGCGCGACCGGGCCCAACGGGAGAGTGCAGTATTTT. Translated, it gives CASSATGPNGRVQYF. V gene TRBV7-3 combines with J gene TRBJ2-3; perhaps TRBD2 as D (6 bases). Germline CDR1 and CDR2: SGHTA and FQGTGA. The V end lost 5 bases, the J end lost 11 bases, and 23 bases lay between the germline ends. The CDR3 runs 15 residues. The whole variable domain, filled in from reference TRBV7-3 and TRBJ2-3, reads GAGVSQTPSNKVTEKGKYVELRCDPISGHTALYWYRQSLGQGPEFLIYFQGTGAADDSGLPNDRFFAVRPEGSVSTLKIQRTERGDSAVYLCASSATGPNGRVQYFGPGTRLTVL.

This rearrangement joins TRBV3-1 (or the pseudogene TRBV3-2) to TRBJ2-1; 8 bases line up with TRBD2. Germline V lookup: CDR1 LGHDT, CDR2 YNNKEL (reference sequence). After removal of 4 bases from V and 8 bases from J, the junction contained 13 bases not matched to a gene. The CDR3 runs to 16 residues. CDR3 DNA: TGTGCCAGCAGCCTGGTAGCGGGGCGCCTGGGCCATGAGCAGTTCTTC. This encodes CASSLVAGRLGHEQFF.

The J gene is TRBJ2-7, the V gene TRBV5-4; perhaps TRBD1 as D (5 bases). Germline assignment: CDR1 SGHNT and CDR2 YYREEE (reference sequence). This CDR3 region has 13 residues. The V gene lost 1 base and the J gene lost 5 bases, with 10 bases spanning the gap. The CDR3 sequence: CASSLRGSNEQYF. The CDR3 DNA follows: TGTGCCAGCAGCTTGAGGGGCTCGAACGAGCAGTACTTC.

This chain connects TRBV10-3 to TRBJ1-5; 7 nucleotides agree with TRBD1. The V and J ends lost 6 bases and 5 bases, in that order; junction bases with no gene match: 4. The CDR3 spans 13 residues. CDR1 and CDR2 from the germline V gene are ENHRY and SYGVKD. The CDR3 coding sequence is TGTGCCATCAGCCTAACAGGGGATCAGCCCCAGCATTTT. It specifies CAISLTGDQPQHF.

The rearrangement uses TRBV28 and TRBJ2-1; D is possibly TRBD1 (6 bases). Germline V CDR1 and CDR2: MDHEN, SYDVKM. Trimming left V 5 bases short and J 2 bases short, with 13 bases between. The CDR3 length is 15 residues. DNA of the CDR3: TGTGCCAGCAGTACCGGGACACACACCTACAATGAGCAGTTCTTC. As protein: CASSTGTHTYNEQFF.

The CDR3 nucleotides read TGTGCCAGCAGGTATGAGTTAAACACTGAAGCTTTCTTT. Its protein is CASRYELNTEAFF. The chain joins TRBV2 to TRBJ1-1; no firm D call. V dropped 6 bases and J dropped 2 bases, with 10 bases sitting between them. This CDR3 has 13 residues. CDR1 and CDR2 (germline): SNHLY, FYNNEI.

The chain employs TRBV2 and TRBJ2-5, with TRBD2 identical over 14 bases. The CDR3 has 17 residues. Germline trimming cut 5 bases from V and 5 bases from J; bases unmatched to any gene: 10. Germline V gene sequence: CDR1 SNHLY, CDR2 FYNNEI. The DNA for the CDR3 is TGTGCCAGCAGTCACCGACTAGCGGGGGGGCCGGAGGAGACCCAGTACTTC. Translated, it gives CASSHRLAGGPEETQYF.

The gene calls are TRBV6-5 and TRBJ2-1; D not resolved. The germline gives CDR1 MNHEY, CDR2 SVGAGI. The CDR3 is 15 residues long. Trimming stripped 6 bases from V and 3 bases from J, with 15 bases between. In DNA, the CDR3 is TGTGCCAGCAGAGCCTCATGGTTGGTCTACAATGAGCAGTTCTTC. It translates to CASRASWLVYNEQFF.

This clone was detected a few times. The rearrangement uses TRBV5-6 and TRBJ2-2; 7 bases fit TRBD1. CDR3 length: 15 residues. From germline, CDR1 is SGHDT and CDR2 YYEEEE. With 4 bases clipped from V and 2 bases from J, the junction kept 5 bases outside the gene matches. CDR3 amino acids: CASSPLGGNTGELFF. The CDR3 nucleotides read TGTGCCAGCAGCCCTTTAGGGGGCAACACCGGGGAGCTGTTTTTT. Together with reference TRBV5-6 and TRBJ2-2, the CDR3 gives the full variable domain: DAGVTQSPTHLIKTRGQQVTLRCSPKSGHDTVSWYQQALGQGPQFIFQYYEEEERQRGNFPDRFSGHQFPNYSSELNVNALLLGDSALYLCASSPLGGNTGELFFGEGSRLTVL.

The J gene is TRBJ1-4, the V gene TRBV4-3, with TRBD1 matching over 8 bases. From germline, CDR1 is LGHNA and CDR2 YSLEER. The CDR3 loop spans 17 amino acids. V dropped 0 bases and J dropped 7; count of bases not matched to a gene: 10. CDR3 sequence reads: CASSQDGSGGSFEKLFF. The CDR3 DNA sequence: TGCGCCAGCAGCCAAGATGGATCAGGGGGCAGTTTTGAAAAACTGTTTTTT.

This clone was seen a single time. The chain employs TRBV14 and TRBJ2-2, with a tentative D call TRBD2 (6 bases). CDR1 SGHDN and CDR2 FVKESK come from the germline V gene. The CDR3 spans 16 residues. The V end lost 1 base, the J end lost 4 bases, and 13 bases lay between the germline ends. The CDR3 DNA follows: TGTGCCAGCAGCCAAGGTCCAGCGGGTGGCACCGGGGAGCTGTTTTTT. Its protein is CASSQGPAGGTGELFF. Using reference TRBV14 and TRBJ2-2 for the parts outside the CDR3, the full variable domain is EAGVTQFPSHSVIEKGQTVTLRCDPISGHDNLYWYRRVMGKEIKFLLHFVKESKQDESGMPNNRFLAERTGGTYSTLKVQPAELEDSGVYFCASSQGPAGGTGELFFGEGSRLTVL.

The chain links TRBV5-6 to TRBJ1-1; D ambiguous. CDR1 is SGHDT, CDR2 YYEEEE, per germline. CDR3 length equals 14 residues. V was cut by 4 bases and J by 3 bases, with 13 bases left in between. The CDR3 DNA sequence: TGTGCCAGCAGCGGCGTTGATGAGGACACTGAAGCTTTCTTT. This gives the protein CASSGVDEDTEAFF.